The 30 T cell receptor beta chains below all came from one sample that was sequenced in a study of early T cells in non-severe SARS-CoV-2 infection. MiXCR was run by TCRdb on the 5' RACE reads, yielding one entry per CDR3 protein. The profile covers around 78,000 distinct CDR3 sequences, with 11% to 15% appearing a single time and roughly 3% taken by the ten largest. Sequences were obtained from whole blood. The receptor set was obtained from an adult who was a healthcare worker with PCR-confirmed SARS-CoV-2 infection or an uninfected control (not recorded which).

This clonotype has just a few counts. The rearrangement joins TRBV6-2 or TRBV6-3 to TRBJ1-1; 7 bases align to TRBD1. This CDR3 comprises 15 residues. Germline CDR1 and CDR2: MNHEY and SVGEGT. Trimming cost V 6 bases and J 2 bases; bases outside gene matches: 9. CDR3 region: CASSYTGVRNTEAFF. CDR3 DNA: TGTGCCAGCAGCTACACAGGGGTACGAAACACTGAAGCTTTCTTT.

This clonotype was seen many times. The V and J genes are TRBV18 and TRBJ1-3, with D unclear. The CDR3 extends over 14 amino acids. Germline loops: CDR1 KGHSH, CDR2 LQKENI. V lost 6 bases and J lost 0, with 9 bases in between. CDR3: CASSIESSGNTIYF. The CDR3 nucleotides are TGTGCCAGCTCGATCGAGAGCTCTGGAAACACCATATATTTT.

The V gene is TRBV3-1, the J gene TRBJ1-2; D gene uncertain. The germline V gene encodes CDR1 LGHDT and CDR2 YNNKEL (reference sequence). This CDR3 has 14 residues. The V end was cut by 4 bases, the J end by 4 bases, with 13 bases between. In nucleotides, the CDR3 is TGTGCCAGCAGCCCTATGGGCGGCGCCTATGGCTACACCTTC. Residues: CASSPMGGAYGYTF.

This clonotype has just a few counts. The chain is built from TRBV21-1 and TRBJ2-7; the listed D gene, TRBD1, was not tested against the DNA. TRBV21-1 is recorded as a pseudogene. The CDR3 extends over 14 amino acids. CDR3 amino acids: CASSKAPHLHEQYF. The CDR3, as DNA: TGTGCCAGCAGCAAAGCCCCCCATCTCCATGAGCAGTACTTC.

This clonotype was detected ten times or more. This chain connects TRBV20-1 to TRBJ1-2; D remains unclear. The germline gives CDR1 DFQATT, CDR2 SNEGSKA (reference sequence). Trimming removed 1 base at V and 4 bases at J, with 13 bases between. CDR3 size: 14 residues. CDR3 in amino acids: CSARAGAALYGYTF. The CDR3 DNA reads as TGCAGTGCTAGAGCGGGAGCAGCCCTCTATGGCTACACCTTC.

This clonotype was observed once. The chain employs TRBV21-1 and TRBJ2-5; TRBD1, the table's D call, lacks a check against the DNA. TRBV21-1 is noted as a pseudogene. The CDR3 extends over 16 amino acids. Written as DNA, the CDR3 is TGTGCCGGCAGCAAAGAAGTCGGGACAGAACAAGAGACCCAGTACTTC. This codes for CAGSKEVGTEQETQYF.

The chain recombines TRBV12-3 or TRBV12-4 with TRBJ2-5; D may be TRBD1 (5 bases). CDR3 length equals 13 residues. Trimming removed 6 bases from V and 5 bases from J, with 13 bases in between. Here the CDR3 reads CASRTDSPETQYF. CDR3 sequence (DNA): TGTGCCAGCAGAACTGACAGCCCGGAGACCCAGTACTTC.

The gene calls are TRBV4-1 and TRBJ2-6, with D tentatively TRBD1 (6 bases). This CDR3 region has 17 residues. Germline CDR1 is MGHRA and CDR2 is YSYEKL. Trimming removed 4 bases from V and 0 bases from J, with 13 bases in between. CDR3 DNA: TGCGCCAGCAGCCGCGGCAGGGGCGACTCTGGGGCCAACGTCCTGACTTTC. Residues: CASSRGRGDSGANVLTF.

Only a few counts were recorded for this clonotype. The V call is TRBV29-1, the J call TRBJ2-1, with TRBD2 identical over 9 bases. Unmatched junction bases numbered 5, after V lost 6 bases and J lost 2 bases. The CDR3 runs 14 residues. From germline, CDR1 is SQVTM and CDR2 ANQGSEA. The CDR3 DNA sequence: TGCAGCGTCTCCTCTAGCGGGACCTACAATGAGCAGTTCTTC. As protein: CSVSSSGTYNEQFF.

This clonotype was observed a few times. The chain employs TRBV24-1 and TRBJ1-2, with 8 bases fitting TRBD1. The CDR3 is 15 residues long. Germline trimming cut 5 bases from V and 4 bases from J; bases unmatched to any gene: 8. Per germline, CDR1 KGHDR and CDR2 SFDVKD. CDR3 amino acids: CATSGAGGEGYGYTF. The CDR3 coding sequence is TGTGCCACCAGTGGCGCAGGGGGCGAGGGCTATGGCTACACCTTC.

The V call is TRBV7-9, the J call TRBJ2-1; TRBD1 matches 9 bases. V gave up 5 bases and J gave up 3 bases; unmatched junction bases: 8. The CDR3 has 16 amino acids. Germline V gene data show CDR1 as SEHNR and CDR2 as FQNEAQ (reference sequence). CDR3 nucleotide sequence: TGTGCCAGCAGCCTTATGACAGGGGGTTACTACAATGAGCAGTTCTTC. It encodes CASSLMTGGYYNEQFF.

This clonotype was picked up many times. J is TRBJ1-4 and V is TRBV20-1; a weak D match, TRBD1 (5 bases). The CDR3 length is 15 residues. Germline V gene data show CDR1 as DFQATT and CDR2 as SNEGSKA (reference sequence). Trimming removed 6 bases at V and 2 bases at J, with 16 bases between. This CDR3 is CSAGRWADTNEKLFF. In DNA form, the CDR3 reads TGCAGTGCGGGGCGGTGGGCGGATACTAATGAAAAACTGTTTTTT.

This clonotype showed up many times. The V gene is TRBV7-9, the J gene TRBJ1-5; 7 positions agree with TRBD1. V was clipped by 5 bases and J by 2 bases; unmatched bases: 3. The CDR3 spans 14 residues. From germline, CDR1 is SEHNR and CDR2 FQNEAQ (reference sequence). For the CDR3, the DNA is TGTGCCAGCAGCGACGGGACAGGCAATCAGCCCCAGCATTTT. Amino acids: CASSDGTGNQPQHF.

This rearrangement joins TRBV27 to TRBJ1-2; a possible D gene is TRBD1 (6 bases). Trimming shortened V by 6 bases and J by 3 bases, and 17 bases separated the two germline ends. Germline V gene data show CDR1 as MNHEY and CDR2 as SMNVEV (reference sequence). This CDR3 spans 15 amino acids. The CDR3 DNA follows: TGTGCCAGCAGCCCTACGACACAGGGAGACTATGGCTACACCTTC. Amino acids: CASSPTTQGDYGYTF.

This clonotype was detected a few times. This chain uses TRBV11-2 with TRBJ2-1; unclear D gene. The CDR3 sequence is 13 residues long. Between the trimmed V and J ends, which lost 8 bases and 4 bases, there was a span of 12 bases. Germline V gene data show CDR1 as SGHAT and CDR2 as FQNNGV. The CDR3 DNA reads as TGTGCCAGCCGTCCACTTAGATACAATGAGCAGTTCTTC. Translated: CASRPLRYNEQFF.

Many counts were recorded for this clonotype. The chain is built from TRBV2 and TRBJ2-7, with TRBD2 identical over 9 bases. The junction had 6 bases not matched to a gene; V was cut back by 1 base and J by 2 bases. CDR3 length equals 16 residues. Germline CDR1 is SNHLY and CDR2 is FYNNEI. The CDR3 coding sequence is TGTGCCAGCAGTGAAGTCGTTAGCGGGGGAACCTACGAGCAGTACTTC. Translation: CASSEVVSGGTYEQYF.

This clonotype came up many times. The chain employs TRBV2 and TRBJ2-2, with 7 bases lining up with TRBD1. CDR1 and CDR2 from the germline V gene are SNHLY and FYNNEI. The CDR3 consists of 15 residues. J lost 3 bases, V lost 6 bases, and 7 bases had no gene match. CDR3 nucleotide sequence: TGTGCCAGCAGCCGAGGGGGCTGGGACACCGGGGAGCTGTTTTTT. Protein product: CASSRGGWDTGELFF.

This clonotype was seen repeatedly, ten times or more. The chain employs TRBV11-3 and TRBJ2-3; D call uncertain. The CDR3 has 16 amino acids. Per germline, CDR1 SGHNT and CDR2 YENEEA. V lost 5 bases and J lost 2, with 17 bases in between. Here the CDR3 DNA reads TGTGCCAGCAGCGCCCGCTCGGCAGGAACCACAGATACGCAGTATTTT. Its translation is CASSARSAGTTDTQYF.

In its sample, this clonotype was seen many times. CDR3 DNA sequence: TGCAGCGTTGTTGGGACAGGGGGAGTATACGAGCAGTACTTC. Amino acids: CSVVGTGGVYEQYF. This rearrangement joins TRBV29-1 to TRBJ2-7; 11 bases fit TRBD1. The CDR3 totals 14 residues. Germline V gene lookup returns CDR1 SQVTM and CDR2 ANQGSEA. The J segment lost 4 bases and the V segment lost 4 bases, leaving 6 bases of the junction unmatched.

This chain joins TRBV5-1 and TRBJ2-5; 7 positions match TRBD1. From germline, CDR1 is SGHRS and CDR2 YFSETQ. The CDR3 runs to 17 residues. V dropped 4 bases and J dropped 2; count of bases not matched to a gene: 14. The CDR3 protein is CASSEPRMGQSQETQYF. The CDR3, as DNA: TGCGCCAGCAGCGAACCGCGAATGGGACAGAGTCAAGAGACCCAGTACTTC.

This clonotype has only a few counts. The chain employs TRBV9 and TRBJ2-3, with TRBD2 matching over 9 bases. The CDR3 is 15 amino acids. Trimming took 0 bases from V and 4 from J; bases not matched to a gene: 3. Germline V gives CDR1 SGDLS, CDR2 YYNGEE. The CDR3 DNA reads as TGTGCCAGCAGCGTAGGGCTAGCGGGACCAGATACGCAGTATTTT. Residues: CASSVGLAGPDTQYF.

V gene TRBV7-6 combines with J gene TRBJ2-1; D assignment may be TRBD1 or TRBD2 (5 bases each). V was pared by 3 bases and J by 7 bases, with 7 bases between. The CDR3 is 12 amino acids. The germline gives CDR1 SGHVS, CDR2 FNYEAQ. The CDR3 region is CASSFWGNEQFF. The CDR3 DNA reads TGTGCCAGCAGCTTCTGGGGGAATGAGCAGTTCTTC. Full variable domain (outside the CDR3, taken from reference TRBV7-6 and TRBJ2-1): GAGVSQSPRYKVTKRGQDVALRCDPISGHVSLYWYRQALGQGPEFLTYFNYEAQQDKSGLPNDRFSAERPEGSISTLTIQRTEQRDSAMYRCASSFWGNEQFFGPGTRLTVL.

A few counts support this clonotype. V is TRBV28 and J is TRBJ2-1; possibly TRBD1 for D (5 bases). V was shortened by 3 bases and J by 6 bases, with 12 bases between the two germline ends. This CDR3 is 14 amino acids long. Germline V lookup: CDR1 MDHEN, CDR2 SYDVKM. The CDR3 bases are TGTGCCAGCAGTTTGGGGCTAGGACGCAATGAGCAGTTCTTC. Protein sequence: CASSLGLGRNEQFF.

In its sample, this clonotype was seen a few times. The rearrangement uses TRBV27 and TRBJ1-6; 8 positions match TRBD1. The CDR3 has 17 amino acids. The trim removed 5 bases at V and 2 bases at J, leaving 8 bases unmatched. Germline CDR1 and CDR2: MNHEY and SMNVEV (reference sequence). This chain's CDR3 is CASSLRTGWAYNSPLHF. The CDR3 region has the DNA TGTGCCAGCAGTCTTCGGACAGGGTGGGCCTATAATTCACCCCTCCACTTT.

The chain links TRBV11-2 to TRBJ2-3; D is tentatively TRBD1 or TRBD2 (5 bases each). V lost 1 base, J lost 6 bases, and 14 bases lay in between. The germline CDR1 and CDR2 sequences are SGHAT and FQNNGV. The CDR3 has 15 amino acids. CDR3 nucleotides: TGTGCCAGCAGCTTAGTTGTGGGACCGCGGGATACGCAGTATTTT. Translation gives CASSLVVGPRDTQYF.

The chain carries TRBV20-1 and TRBJ2-7; TRBD2 aligns across 9 bases. This CDR3 contains 14 residues. The J segment lost 0 bases and the V segment lost 2 bases, leaving 2 bases of the junction unmatched. Germline loops: CDR1 DFQATT, CDR2 SNEGSKA (reference sequence). Here the CDR3 DNA reads TGCAGTGCTAGACTAGCGGGATACTCCTACGAGCAGTACTTC. It specifies CSARLAGYSYEQYF.

This clonotype was detected a few times. The CDR3, as DNA: TGTGCCAGCAGCCACGGCACAGATACGCAGTATTTT. This codes for CASSHGTDTQYF. The chain employs TRBV7-9 and TRBJ2-3; D gene ambiguous. The V and J ends lost 5 bases and 1 base respectively, with 4 bases between them. Germline loops: CDR1 SEHNR, CDR2 FQNEAQ (reference sequence). This CDR3 has 12 residues.

This clonotype showed up many times. V and J are TRBV12-3 or TRBV12-4 and TRBJ1-5; perhaps TRBD1 as D (5 bases). The CDR3 runs to 17 residues. V was pared by 3 bases and J by 4 bases, with 19 bases between. The CDR3 coding sequence is TGTGCCAGCAGTTTCAGTACAGACAGATATTCTAATCAGCCCCAGCATTTT. Translating it yields CASSFSTDRYSNQPQHF.

V and J are TRBV7-9 and TRBJ2-2; 14 nucleotides agree with TRBD2. The CDR3 is 17 amino acids. Germline assignment: CDR1 SEHNR and CDR2 FQNEAQ (reference sequence). J gave up 1 base and V 5 bases, and 3 bases lay outside the gene matches. The CDR3 nucleotides read TGTGCCAGCAGCCGGACTAGCGGGGGGCGGAACACCGGGGAGCTGTTTTTT. Amino acid sequence: CASSRTSGGRNTGELFF. Using reference TRBV7-9 and TRBJ2-2 for the parts outside the CDR3, the full variable domain is DTGVSQNPRHKITKRGQNVTFRCDPISEHNRLYWYRQTLGQGPEFLTYFQNEAQLEKSRLLSDRFSAERPKGSFSTLEIQRTEQGDSAMYLCASSRTSGGRNTGELFFGEGSRLTVL.

The sample holds a few counts of this clonotype. V and J are TRBV2 and TRBJ2-3; 9 nucleotides agree with TRBD2. CDR3 size: 15 residues. J gave up 1 base and V 4 bases, and 3 bases lay outside the gene matches. Looked up from germline, CDR1 is SNHLY and CDR2 is FYNNEI. Written as DNA, the CDR3 is TGTGCCAGCAGTGTGCAGCGGGGGGGCACAGATACGCAGTATTTT. This sequence encodes CASSVQRGGTDTQYF.